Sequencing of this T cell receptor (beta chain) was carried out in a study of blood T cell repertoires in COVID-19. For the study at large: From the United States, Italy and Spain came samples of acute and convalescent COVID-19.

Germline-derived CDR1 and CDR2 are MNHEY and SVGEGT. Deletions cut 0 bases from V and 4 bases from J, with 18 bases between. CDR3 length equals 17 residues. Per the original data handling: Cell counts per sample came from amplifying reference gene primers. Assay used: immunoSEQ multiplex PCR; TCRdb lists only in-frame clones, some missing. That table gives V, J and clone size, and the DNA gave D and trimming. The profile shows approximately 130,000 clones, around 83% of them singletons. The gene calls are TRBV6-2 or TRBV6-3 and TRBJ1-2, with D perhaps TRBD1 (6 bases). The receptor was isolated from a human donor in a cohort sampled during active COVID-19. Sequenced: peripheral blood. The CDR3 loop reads CASSYSISGRGSYGYTF. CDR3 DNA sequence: TGTGCCAGCAGTTACTCGATATCGGGCAGGGGATCCTATGGCTACACCTTC.